The source of this TCR beta chain is a study of blood T cell repertoires in COVID-19. The wider study: The study drew acute and convalescent COVID-19 samples from the United States, Italy and Spain. The analysed material was cDNA or gDNA that came from T cells, B-cell-depleted T cells, or PBMCs.

Sequenced by immunoSEQ multiplex PCR; TCRdb stores in-frame clones only, minus some. The top ten hold around 8.6% of the sample, which has approximately 200,000 clones, more than 70% seen once. Only one count was recorded for this clone. Donors were grouped by their self-reported clinical history. CDR1 and CDR2 (germline): MNHNS, SASEGT. The CDR3 has 15 residues. V shed 2 bases and J shed 0 bases, with 11 bases lying between them. This chain connects TRBV6-1 to TRBJ2-7, with D perhaps TRBD1 (5 bases). This receptor was taken from a woman in her 30s who had recovered from COVID-19. Sequencing used PBMCs or T cells enriched from blood (not recorded which). As DNA, the CDR3 is TGTGCCAGCAGTGAATGGGGCGAGAGCTCCTACGAGCAGTACTTC. It translates to CASSEWGESSYEQYF.